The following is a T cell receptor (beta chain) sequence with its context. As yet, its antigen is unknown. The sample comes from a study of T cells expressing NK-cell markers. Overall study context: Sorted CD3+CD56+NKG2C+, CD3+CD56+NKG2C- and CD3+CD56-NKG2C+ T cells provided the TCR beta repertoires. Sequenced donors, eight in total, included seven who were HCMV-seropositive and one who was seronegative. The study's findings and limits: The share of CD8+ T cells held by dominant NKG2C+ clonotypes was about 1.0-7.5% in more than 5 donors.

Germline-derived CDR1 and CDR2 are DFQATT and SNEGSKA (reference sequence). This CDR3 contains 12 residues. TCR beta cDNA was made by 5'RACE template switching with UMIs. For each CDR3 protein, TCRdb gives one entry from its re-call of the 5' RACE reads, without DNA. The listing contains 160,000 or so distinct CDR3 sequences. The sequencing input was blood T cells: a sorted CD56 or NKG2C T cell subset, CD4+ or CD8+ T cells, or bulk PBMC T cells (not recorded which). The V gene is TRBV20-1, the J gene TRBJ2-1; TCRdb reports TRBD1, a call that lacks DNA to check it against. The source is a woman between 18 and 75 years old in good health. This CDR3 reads CSARDPGQGPFF.